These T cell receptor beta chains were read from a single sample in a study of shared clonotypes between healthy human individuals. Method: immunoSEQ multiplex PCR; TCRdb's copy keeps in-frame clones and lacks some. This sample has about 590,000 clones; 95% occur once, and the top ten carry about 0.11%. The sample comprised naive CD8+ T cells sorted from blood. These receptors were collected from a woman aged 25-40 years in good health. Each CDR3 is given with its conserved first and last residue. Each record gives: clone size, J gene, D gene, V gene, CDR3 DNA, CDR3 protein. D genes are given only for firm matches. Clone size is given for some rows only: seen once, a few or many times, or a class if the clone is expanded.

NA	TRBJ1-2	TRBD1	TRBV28	TGTGCCAGCAGGAAGGGACAGCTCTATGGCGGCTACACCTTC	CASRKGQLYGGYTF
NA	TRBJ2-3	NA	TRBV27	TGTGCCAGCAGTCTGTGGGGACTTGGCAGTACGCAGTATTTT	CASSLWGLGSTQYF
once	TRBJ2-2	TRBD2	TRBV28	TGTGCCAGCAGCTTCCCCTCAGCGGGAGTGGGCACCGGGGAGCTGTTTTTT	CASSFPSAGVGTGELFF
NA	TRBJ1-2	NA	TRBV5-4	TGTGCCAGCAGTGACTCAGGGGACTATGGCTACACCTTC	CASSDSGDYGYTF
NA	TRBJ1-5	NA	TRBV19	TGTGCCAGTCGGCTGTATGGTAGCAATCAGCCCCAGCATTTT	CASRLYGSNQPQHF
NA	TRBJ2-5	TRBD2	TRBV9	TGTGCCAGCAGCCCCCGGACTAGTAAGATAGAGACCCAGTACTTC	CASSPRTSKIETQYF
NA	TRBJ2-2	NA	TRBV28	TGTGCCAGCAGTTTATATTATTCGAACACCGGGGAGCTGTTTTTT	CASSLYYSNTGELFF
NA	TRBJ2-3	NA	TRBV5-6	TGTGCCAGCAGCCTCGGCTTTAGCACAGATACGCAGTATTTT	CASSLGFSTDTQYF
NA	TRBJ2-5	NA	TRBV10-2	TGCGCCAGCAGTGGGAACCGGGACAAAGAGACCCAGTACTTC	CASSGNRDKETQYF
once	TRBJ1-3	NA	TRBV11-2	TGTGCCAGCAGCTCCGGGACCGGGGTTCATTTT	CASSSGTGVHF
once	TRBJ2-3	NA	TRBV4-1	TGCGCCAGCAGCCAAGATTTGGGGCGTAGAGGGAGATCAGATACGCAGTATTTT	CASSQDLGRRGRSDTQYF
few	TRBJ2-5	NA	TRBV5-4	TGTGCCAGCAGCTTGGAAGCTGAGGAGACCCAGTACTTC	CASSLEAEETQYF
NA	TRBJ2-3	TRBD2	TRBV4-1	TGCGCCAGCAGCCAAGTTTGGGCGGGAGTAAGTTACGGGGAATCTAGCACAGATACGCAGTATTTT	CASSQVWAGVSYGESSTDTQYF
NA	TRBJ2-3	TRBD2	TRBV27	TGTGCCAGCAGTCGAACCGGGGGACTAGCGAATACGCAGTATTTT	CASSRTGGLANTQYF
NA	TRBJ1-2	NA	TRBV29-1	TGCAGCGTTGAAGTACTGGGTGGCTACACCTTC	CSVEVLGGYTF
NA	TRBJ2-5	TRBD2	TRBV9	TGTGCCAGCAGCGTAGGAGCCGCGGACGGGGGGTACCAAGAGACCCAGTACTTC	CASSVGAADGGYQETQYF
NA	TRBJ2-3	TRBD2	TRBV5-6	TGTGCCAGCAGCCGTGGAGGGCTAGCGGGATGGATAGATACGCAGTATTTT	CASSRGGLAGWIDTQYF
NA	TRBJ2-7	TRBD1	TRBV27	TGTGCCAGCACCCTACGTGGACAGGGGGCTATGTACGAGCAGTACTTC	CASTLRGQGAMYEQYF
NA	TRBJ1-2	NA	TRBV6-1	TGTGCCAGCATTGGGTATATACCGAGGAATGGCTACACCTTC	CASIGYIPRNGYTF
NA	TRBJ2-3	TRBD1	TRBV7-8	TGTGCCAGCAGCTTACCTGGACAGGGCGGTTACACAGATACGCAGTATTTT	CASSLPGQGGYTDTQYF
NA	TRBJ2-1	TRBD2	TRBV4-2	TGTGCCAGCAGCCAAGGGGGACTAGCGGGAGTAGGGCTTGTAGGGGATGAGCAGTTCTTC	CASSQGGLAGVGLVGDEQFF
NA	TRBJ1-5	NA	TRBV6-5	TGTGCCAGCAGTTACTCTGGGGGGATAGGGCAGCCCCAGCATTTT	CASSYSGGIGQPQHF
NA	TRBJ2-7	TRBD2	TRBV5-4	TGTGCCAGCAGCCCAAGTAGCGGGAGCGCAACCTACGAGCAGTACTTC	CASSPSSGSATYEQYF
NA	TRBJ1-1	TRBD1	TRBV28	TGTGCCAGCACCCCTTTCAGGGGGCAAGCTTTCTTT	CASTPFRGQAFF
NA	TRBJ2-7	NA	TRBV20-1	TGCAGTGCTTTAGCGGTCTACGAGCAGTACTTC	CSALAVYEQYF
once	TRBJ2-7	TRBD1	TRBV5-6	TGTGCCAGCAGCCGGACAGGGACCTACGAGCAGTACTTC	CASSRTGTYEQYF
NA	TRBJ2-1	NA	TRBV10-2	TGCGCCAGCAGTGACCCCACCGGGTACAATGAGCAGTTCTTC	CASSDPTGYNEQFF
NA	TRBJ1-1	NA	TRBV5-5	TGTGCCAGCAGCTTGAGCGGAACTGAAGCTTTCTTT	CASSLSGTEAFF
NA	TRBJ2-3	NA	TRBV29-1	TGCAGCGGACAGCGGGGCACAGATACGCAGTATTTT	CSGQRGTDTQYF
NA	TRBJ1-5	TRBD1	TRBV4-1	TGCGCCAGCAGCCGCGAGACAGGGAGCAATCAGCCCCAGCATTTT	CASSRETGSNQPQHF
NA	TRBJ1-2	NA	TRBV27	TGTGCCAGCAGCCTCGGTACTAACTATGGCTACACCTTC	CASSLGTNYGYTF
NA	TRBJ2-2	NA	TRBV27	TGTGCCAGCAGCGAAGTGACCCAAACCGGGGAGCTGTTTTTT	CASSEVTQTGELFF
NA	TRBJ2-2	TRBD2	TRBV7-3	TGTGCCAGCAGCTCGGGACTAGCGGTGAACACCGGGGAGCTGTTTTTT	CASSSGLAVNTGELFF
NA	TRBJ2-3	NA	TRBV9	TGTGCCAGCAGCGTAGGGGTAGCACTTAGCACAGATACGCAGTATTTT	CASSVGVALSTDTQYF
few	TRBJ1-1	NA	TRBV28	TGTGCCAGCAGCATGAACACTGAAGCTTTCTTT	CASSMNTEAFF
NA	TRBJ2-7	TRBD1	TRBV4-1	TGCGCCAGCAGCCAAGAACCCCCAAGGACAGGTTACGAGCAGTACTTC	CASSQEPPRTGYEQYF
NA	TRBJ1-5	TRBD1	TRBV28	TGCGCCAGCAGGATCCGACAGGGGAAACAGCCCCAGCATTTT	CASRIRQGKQPQHF
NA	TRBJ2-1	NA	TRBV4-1	TGCGCCAGCAGCCCACCACTACCGGGACACCCGGATGAGCAGTTCTTC	CASSPPLPGHPDEQFF
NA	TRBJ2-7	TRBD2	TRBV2	TGTGCCATCCAGGAGCGGGAGGGCCGAGCCTACGAGCAGTACTTC	CAIQEREGRAYEQYF
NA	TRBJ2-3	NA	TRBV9	TGTGCCAGCAGTCTATCCGGGACCCACCCGTATTTT	CASSLSGTHPYF
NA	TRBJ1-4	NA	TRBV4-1	TGCGCCAGCAGCCACCCCGGTGGGGGGCGTAATGAAAAACTGTTTTTT	CASSHPGGGRNEKLFF
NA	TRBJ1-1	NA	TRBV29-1	TGCAGCGTCCATCAAGGGATAAACACTGAAGCTTTCTTT	CSVHQGINTEAFF
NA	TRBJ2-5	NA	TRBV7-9	TGTGCCAGCAGCTCGGGGACCCAAGAGACCCAGTACTTC	CASSSGTQETQYF
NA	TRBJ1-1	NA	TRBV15	TGTGCCACCAGCAGAGGCTCTGAGGGGATGAACACTGAAGCTTTCTTT	CATSRGSEGMNTEAFF
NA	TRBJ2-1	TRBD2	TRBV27	TGTGCCAGCAGTGTAGCGGGAGGAGCGGGTGAGCAGTTCTTC	CASSVAGGAGEQFF
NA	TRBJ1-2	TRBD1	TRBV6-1	TGTGCCAGCATCCCCACTGGAGGGGGCATTTATGGCTACACCTTC	CASIPTGGGIYGYTF
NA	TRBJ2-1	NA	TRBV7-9	TGTGCCAGCAGCGGGGGATCCTCAAATACCCTGGGGAACAATGAGCAGTTCTTC	CASSGGSSNTLGNNEQFF
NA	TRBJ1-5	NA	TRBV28	TGTGCCAGCAGGCCCGGGTCACTAAGGCAGCCCCAGCATTTT	CASRPGSLRQPQHF
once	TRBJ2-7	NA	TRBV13	TGTGCCAGCAGCTTGGGGTCACACTCCTACGAGCAGTACTTC	CASSLGSHSYEQYF
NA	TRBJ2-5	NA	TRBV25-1	TGTGCCAGCAGTGAATGGCAGGGACAAGAGACCCAGTACTTC	CASSEWQGQETQYF
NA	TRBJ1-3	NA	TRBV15	TGTGCCACCAGCATAGGGGGAGGAGATGGAAACACCATATATTTT	CATSIGGGDGNTIYF
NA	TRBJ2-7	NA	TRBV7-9	TGTGCCAGCAGCTTAACGACTGACGAGCAGTACTTC	CASSLTTDEQYF